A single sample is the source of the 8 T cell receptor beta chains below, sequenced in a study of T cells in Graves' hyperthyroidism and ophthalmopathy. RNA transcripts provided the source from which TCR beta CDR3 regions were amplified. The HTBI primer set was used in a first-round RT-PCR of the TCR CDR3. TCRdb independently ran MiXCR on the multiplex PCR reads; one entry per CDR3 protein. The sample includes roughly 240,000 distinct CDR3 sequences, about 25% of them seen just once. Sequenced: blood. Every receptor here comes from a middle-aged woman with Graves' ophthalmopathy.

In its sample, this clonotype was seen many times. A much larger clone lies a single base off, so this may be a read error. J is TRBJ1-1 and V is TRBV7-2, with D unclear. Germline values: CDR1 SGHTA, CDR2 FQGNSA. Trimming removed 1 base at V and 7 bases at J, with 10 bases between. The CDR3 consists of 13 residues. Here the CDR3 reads CASSLDGYIEAFF. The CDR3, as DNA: TGTGCCAGCAGCTTAGATGGATACATTGAAGCTTTCTTT.

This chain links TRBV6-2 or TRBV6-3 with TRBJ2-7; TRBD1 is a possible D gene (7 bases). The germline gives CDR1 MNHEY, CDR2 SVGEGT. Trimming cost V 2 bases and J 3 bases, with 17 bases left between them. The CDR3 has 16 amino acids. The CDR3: CASSYPGGTVRYEQYF. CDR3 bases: TGTGCCAGCAGTTACCCAGGCGGGACAGTACGCTACGAGCAGTACTTC.

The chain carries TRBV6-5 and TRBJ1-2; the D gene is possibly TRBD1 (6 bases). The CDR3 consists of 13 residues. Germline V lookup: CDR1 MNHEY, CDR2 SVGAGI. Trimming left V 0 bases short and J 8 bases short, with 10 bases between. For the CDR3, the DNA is TGTGCCAGCAGTTACTCGCCGACAGGCGGCTACACCTTC. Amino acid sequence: CASSYSPTGGYTF.

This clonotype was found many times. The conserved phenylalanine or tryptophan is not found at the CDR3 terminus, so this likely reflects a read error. The CDR3 DNA reads TGCGCCAGCAGCTTCTTGACAGGGGAGGCGGAGACCCAGTACCTC. Translated: CASSFLTGEAETQYL. The chain carries TRBV5-1 and TRBJ2-5; 8 bases agree with TRBD1. Per germline, CDR1 SGHRS and CDR2 YFSETQ. This CDR3 has 15 amino acids. V trimming: 2 bases; J trimming: 5 bases; junction bases outside the gene matches: 8.

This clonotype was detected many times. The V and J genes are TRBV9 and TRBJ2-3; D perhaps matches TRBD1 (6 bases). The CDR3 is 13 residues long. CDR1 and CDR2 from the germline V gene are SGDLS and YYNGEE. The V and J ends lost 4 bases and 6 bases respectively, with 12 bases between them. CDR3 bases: TGTGCCAGCAGCATAGGGGGTTGGGATACGCAGTATTTT. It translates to CASSIGGWDTQYF.

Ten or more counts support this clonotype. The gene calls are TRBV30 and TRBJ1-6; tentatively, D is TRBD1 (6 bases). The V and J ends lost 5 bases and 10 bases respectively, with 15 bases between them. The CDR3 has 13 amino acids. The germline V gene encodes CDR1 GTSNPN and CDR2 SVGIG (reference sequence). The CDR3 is CAWCGSGESPLHF. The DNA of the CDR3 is TGTGCCTGGTGTGGGTCAGGGGAATCACCCCTCCACTTT.

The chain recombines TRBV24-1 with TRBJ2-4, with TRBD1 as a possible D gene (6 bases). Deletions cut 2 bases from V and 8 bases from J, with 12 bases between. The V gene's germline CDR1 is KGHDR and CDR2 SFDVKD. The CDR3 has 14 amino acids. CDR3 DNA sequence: TGTGCCACCAGTGATTCGACAGGCTCAGACATTCAGTACTTC. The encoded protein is CATSDSTGSDIQYF.

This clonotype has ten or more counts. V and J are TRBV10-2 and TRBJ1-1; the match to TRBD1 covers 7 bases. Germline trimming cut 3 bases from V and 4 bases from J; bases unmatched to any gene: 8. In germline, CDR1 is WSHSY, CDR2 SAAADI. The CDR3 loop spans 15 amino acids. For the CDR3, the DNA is TGCGCCAGCAGTGACCCTCGACAGGGTTTCACTGAAGCTTTCTTT. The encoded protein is CASSDPRQGFTEAFF.